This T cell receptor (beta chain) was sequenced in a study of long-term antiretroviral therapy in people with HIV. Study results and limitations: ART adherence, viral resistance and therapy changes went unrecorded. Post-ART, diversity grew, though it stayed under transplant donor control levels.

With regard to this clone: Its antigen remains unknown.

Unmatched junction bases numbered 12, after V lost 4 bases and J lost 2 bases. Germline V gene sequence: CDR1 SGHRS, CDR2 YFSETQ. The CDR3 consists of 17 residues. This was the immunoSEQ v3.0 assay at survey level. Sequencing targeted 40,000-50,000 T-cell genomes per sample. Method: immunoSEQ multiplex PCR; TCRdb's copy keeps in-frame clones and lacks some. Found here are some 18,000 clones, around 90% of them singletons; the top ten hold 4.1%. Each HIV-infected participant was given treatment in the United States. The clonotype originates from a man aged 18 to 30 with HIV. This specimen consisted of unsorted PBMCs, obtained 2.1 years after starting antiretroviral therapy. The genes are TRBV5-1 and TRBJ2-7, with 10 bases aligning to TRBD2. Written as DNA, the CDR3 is TGCGCCAGCAGCCACACTGCGACTAGCGGGCCTCCCTACGAGCAGTACTTC. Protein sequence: CASSHTATSGPPYEQYF.